A selection of T cell receptor beta chains follows, all from one sample in a study of PD-L1 blockade in urothelial cancer. Only in-frame clones appear in the TCRdb table, and some are missing; sequencing was by immunoSEQ multiplex PCR. Of 35,000 to 45,000 clones listed, 80% to 90% are singletons. The sample consisted of PBMCs, taken around atezolizumab (anti-PD-L1) treatment. Every receptor here comes from a man in his sixties or seventies with urothelial cancer. CDR3s include the opening cysteine and the closing phenylalanine or tryptophan. Fields, in order: clone size, J gene, V gene, D gene, CDR3 DNA, CDR3 protein. A D gene is named only where the DNA matches it firmly. The listing skips clone size in some rows; elsewhere it reads once, few, many or a size class.

-	TRBJ2-1	TRBV25-1	-	TGTGCCAGCAGTGACATGAGCAGGGTGAGTGAGCAGTTCTTC	CASSDMSRVSEQFF
-	TRBJ2-1	TRBV10-1	-	TGCGCCAGCAGTGGTAGACTTTACAATGAGCAGTTCTTC	CASSGRLYNEQFF
-	TRBJ2-1	TRBV7-9	TRBD2	TGTGCCAGCAGCGAACTAGCGGGAGTAAATGAGCAGTTCTTC	CASSELAGVNEQFF
-	TRBJ2-3	TRBV10-3	TRBD2	TGTGCCATCAGTGAGTCGAAGGGCGGGAGCGAGCTAGATACGCAGTATTTT	CAISESKGGSELDTQYF
few	TRBJ1-5	TRBV19	-	TGTGCCAGTAGCCAGGGCAATCAGCCCCAGCATTTT	CASSQGNQPQHF
-	TRBJ1-5	TRBV28	-	TGTGCCAGCAGTTTCCCCGAGTATAGCAATCAGCCCCAGCATTTT	CASSFPEYSNQPQHF
-	TRBJ2-3	TRBV13	-	TGTGCCAGCAGCCAAGGAGGGGCAGATACGCAGTATTTT	CASSQGGADTQYF
-	TRBJ1-1	TRBV5-4	-	TGTGCCAGCAGCCCGCGGGGGGGTGTGAACACTGAAGCTTTCTTT	CASSPRGGVNTEAFF
-	TRBJ1-2	TRBV5-1	TRBD1	TGCGCCAGCAGCTTGGTCGCGACAGGGGGTGGCTACACCTTC	CASSLVATGGGYTF
few	TRBJ2-3	TRBV2	TRBD2	TGTGCCAGCCACCGGACTAGCGGCAGCACAGATACGCAGTATTTT	CASHRTSGSTDTQYF
-	TRBJ2-1	TRBV2	TRBD2	TGTGCCAGCAGCCCCCGGGAGCGGGAGGGCAATGAGCAGTTCTTC	CASSPREREGNEQFF
few	TRBJ2-7	TRBV25-1	TRBD2	TGTGCCAGCAGTGAATGGGGGAGGGAAGAGCAGTACTTC	CASSEWGREEQYF
-	TRBJ2-1	TRBV4-2	TRBD2	TGTGCCAGCAGCCAAGAGACTAGCGGGAGCTTCGATGAGCAGTTCTTC	CASSQETSGSFDEQFF
-	TRBJ2-7	TRBV6-1	TRBD1	TGTGCCAGCACTACCGGGACAGGATACGAGCAGTACTTC	CASTTGTGYEQYF
-	TRBJ1-1	TRBV27	-	TGTGCCAGCAGCCTAATAGGAGGGACTGAAGCTTTCTTT	CASSLIGGTEAFF
once	TRBJ2-1	TRBV19	TRBD2	TGTGCCAGTAGTTTGCTAGCGGGAGGGTTCGGTGAGCAGTTCTTC	CASSLLAGGFGEQFF